This TCR beta chain was observed in a study of T-cell memory formation after mild COVID-19. Study conclusions and caveats: Among clones peaking at day 37 in the second wave, SARS-CoV-2 specificity remained unconfirmed. Shrinking CD4+ clones were chiefly CM and EM; CD8+ ones were chiefly EMRA.

This clonotype was picked up many times. The antigen is not known. There are 14 residues in the CDR3. Deletions cut 4 bases from V and 4 bases from J, with 13 bases between. TCRdb re-analysed the 5' RACE reads in MiXCR, keeping a single row per CDR3 protein. The table includes roughly 450,000 distinct CDR3 sequences, 15% to 20% detected once. This receptor was identified in an adult woman who had mild COVID-19 (a few samples of this study predate the infection). Cell type and time point are not known. Sequenced input: PBMCs or a T cell subset sorted from them (not recorded which). The rearrangement joins TRBV12-3 or TRBV12-4 to TRBJ1-2; D perhaps matches TRBD1 (5 bases). CDR3 bases: TGTGCCAGCAGTTCGTCCGGGACGGTCTATGGCTACACCTTC. Amino acids: CASSSSGTVYGYTF.